The clone carrying this T cell receptor (beta chain) was seen at least ten times. This entry belongs to a study of early T cells in non-severe SARS-CoV-2 infection. This CDR3 is built from 17 residues. Per germline, CDR1 SGHNT and CDR2 YYREEE (reference sequence). V was trimmed by 4 bases and J by 4 bases, leaving 24 bases between them. TCRdb called the 5' RACE reads again in MiXCR, with one record for every CDR3 protein. The table lists over 45,000 distinct CDR3 sequences, roughly 5.5% of them singletons. Input material: whole blood. This sequence was found in an adult who was a healthcare worker with PCR-confirmed SARS-CoV-2 infection or an uninfected control (not recorded which). The chain recombines TRBV5-4 with TRBJ2-7; possibly TRBD1 or TRBD2 for D (6 bases each). The DNA for the CDR3 is TGTGCCAGCAGCATAACCGGAGGGGGACCCACCTCTTACGAGCAGTACTTC. It specifies CASSITGGGPTSYEQYF.